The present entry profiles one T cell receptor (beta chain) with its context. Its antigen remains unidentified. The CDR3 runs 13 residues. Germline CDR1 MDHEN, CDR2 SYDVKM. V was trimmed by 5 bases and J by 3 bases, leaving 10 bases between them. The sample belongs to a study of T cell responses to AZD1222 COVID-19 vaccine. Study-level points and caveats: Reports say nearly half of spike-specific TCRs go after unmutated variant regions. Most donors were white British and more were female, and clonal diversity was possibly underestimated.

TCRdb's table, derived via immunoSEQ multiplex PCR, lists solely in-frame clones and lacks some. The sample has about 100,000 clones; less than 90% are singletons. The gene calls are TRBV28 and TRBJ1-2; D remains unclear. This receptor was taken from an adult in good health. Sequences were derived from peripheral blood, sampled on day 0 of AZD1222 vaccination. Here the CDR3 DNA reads TGTGCCAGCAGTCTCCCCCCCCACTATGGCTACACCTTC. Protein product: CASSLPPHYGYTF.